This TCR beta chain appears in the sequencing data of a study of T cells after yellow fever vaccination. A word on this clonotype: Antigen specificity is unknown.

TCRdb processed the 5' RACE reads anew with MiXCR; each CDR3 protein has one entry. Among 550,000 to 750,000 distinct CDR3 sequences, around an eighth were seen once, and the ten largest hold 11% to 15%. Study results and limitations: Contamination by abundant bulk-population clonotypes could be present in FACS-sorted repertoires. In post-booster samples, most primary-vaccination clones reappeared (approximately 97% CD4, around 87% CD8). Clonotype sharing between CD4 and CD8 compartments was small.

V lost 1 base and J 0 bases, leaving 9 bases between the germline ends. Germline V gene sequence: CDR1 SGHTA, CDR2 FQGNSA. The CDR3 loop spans 16 amino acids. Sequences were derived from PBMCs, sampled on the day of the yellow fever booster vaccination. The sequence was collected from a man younger than 45 who received the YFV17D yellow fever vaccine. The chain is built from TRBV7-2 and TRBJ2-2, with D unresolved. CDR3 region: CASSLESLPNTGELFF. CDR3 coding DNA: TGTGCCAGCAGCTTAGAGTCACTCCCGAACACCGGGGAGCTGTTTTTT.